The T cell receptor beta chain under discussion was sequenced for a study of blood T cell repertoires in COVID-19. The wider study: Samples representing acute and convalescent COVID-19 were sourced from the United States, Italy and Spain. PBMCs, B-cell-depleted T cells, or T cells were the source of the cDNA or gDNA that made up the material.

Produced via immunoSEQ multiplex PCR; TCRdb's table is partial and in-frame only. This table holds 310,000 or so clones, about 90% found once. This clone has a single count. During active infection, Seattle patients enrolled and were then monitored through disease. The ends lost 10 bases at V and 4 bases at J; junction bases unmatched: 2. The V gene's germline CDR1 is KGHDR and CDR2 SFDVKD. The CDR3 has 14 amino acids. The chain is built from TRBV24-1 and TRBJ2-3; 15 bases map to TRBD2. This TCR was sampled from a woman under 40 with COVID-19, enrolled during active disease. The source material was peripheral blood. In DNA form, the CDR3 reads TGTGCCACAGGACTAGCGGGAGGGTCAGATACGCAGTATTTT. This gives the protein CATGLAGGSDTQYF.